This T cell receptor (beta chain) was recovered during a study of blood T cell repertoires in COVID-19. As for the study in general: Donors in the United States, Italy and Spain gave samples during acute or convalescent COVID-19. PBMCs, B-cell-depleted T cells, or T cells provided the cDNA or gDNA that made up the material.

Original methodology: Nucleated cell counts were estimated from reference gene primer amplification. Measured with immunoSEQ multiplex PCR; TCRdb has only the in-frame clones, and not every one. V and J calls and clone size are as listed in that table; D and trimming were resolved from the DNA. The sample lists around 34,000 clones; 80% were seen once. Per germline, CDR1 SGHVS and CDR2 FNYEAQ. This CDR3 is 17 amino acids long. With V trimmed by 1 base and J by 1 base, 8 bases remained unmatched. The specimen sequenced was peripheral blood. This TCR was recovered from a woman aged 70-85 years with acute or convalescent COVID-19. V and J are TRBV7-6 and TRBJ2-7; the match to TRBD1 covers 9 bases. The CDR3 sequence is CASSLGGRDRASYEQYF. In DNA, the CDR3 is TGTGCCAGCAGCTTAGGGGGCCGGGACAGGGCATCCTACGAGCAGTACTTC.